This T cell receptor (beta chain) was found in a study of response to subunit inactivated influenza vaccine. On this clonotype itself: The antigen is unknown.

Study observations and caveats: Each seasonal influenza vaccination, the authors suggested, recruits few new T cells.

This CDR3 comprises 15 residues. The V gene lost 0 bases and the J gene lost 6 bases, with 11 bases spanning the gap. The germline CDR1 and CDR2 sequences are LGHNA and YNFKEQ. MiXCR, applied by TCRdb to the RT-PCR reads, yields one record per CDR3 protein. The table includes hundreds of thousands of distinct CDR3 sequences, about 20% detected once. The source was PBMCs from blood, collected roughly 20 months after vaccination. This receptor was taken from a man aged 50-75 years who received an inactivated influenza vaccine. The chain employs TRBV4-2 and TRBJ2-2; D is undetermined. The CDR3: CASSQDGSSAGELFF. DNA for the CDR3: TGTGCCAGCAGCCAAGACGGGTCCTCGGCCGGGGAGCTGTTTTTT.